The present TCR beta chain was sequenced within a study of blood T cell repertoires in COVID-19 (dated by TCRdb to 2020 to 2022). In terms of the full investigation: Samples from collaborators originated in the United States, Italy and Spain and spanned both the acute and convalescent phases of COVID-19. The prospective study material was composed of cDNA or gDNA derived from T cells, B-cell-depleted T cells, or PBMCs. The dataset comprised deeply sampled blood TCRbeta repertoires from subjects exposed to, actively infected with, or recovered from COVID-19. The repertoires were made available in a free public database intended to serve as a resource for research on the immune response to SARS-CoV-2. The samples were drawn from two sources: the first 160 participants of the ongoing ImmuneRACE study, and 1,000 to 1,500 subjects contributed by 6 global collaborators. Sample metadata almost always included a de-identified subject ID, COVID-19 status, age in years and sex. Where HLA class I and class II types were available, the types were taken from metadata supplied by the sample provider, not from assay-based typing. Overall study outcomes, separate from this receptor: The amount of clinical and demographic metadata varied by source and participant and was provided uncurated.

Germline trimming amounts to 6 bases on V and 6 bases on J, with 16 as the count of junction bases outside the gene matches. Spanning cysteine to phenylalanine, the CDR3 consists of 17 amino acids. The DNA shown is the 51-base CDR3, in frame from base 1. CDR1 MNHEY and CDR2 SVGEGT are derived from the germline V gene. In the prospective study, participants were about 18 to 100 years old, resided in 20 to 30 geographic areas of the United States, and were enrolled through a virtual design. Cohort assignment in the prospective study relied on participant-reported clinical history from a screening survey and a study questionnaire. Recovered participants in ImmuneRACE Cohort 3 were defined by two consecutive negative NP/OP PCR tests, clearance by a healthcare professional, or resolution of symptoms. Mobile phlebotomists in the prospective study collected whole blood, serum and a nasopharyngeal or oropharyngeal swab from every participant. Prospective study participants could optionally give additional blood draws and questionnaires over an approximately 2-month period. Before DNA extraction, prospective study blood samples were shipped either frozen or at room temperature.

The immunoSEQ Assay, a bias-controlled multiplex PCR, was used to amplify TCRbeta CDR3 regions from genomic DNA. As for the authors' bioinformatics: Nucleated cell counts per sample were estimated from amplification of reference gene primers within the assay. To quantify the absolute abundance of each unique TCRbeta CDR3 rearrangement, sequence reads were collapsed and filtered. For each sample, productive Simpson clonality was calculated by taking the square root of Simpson's diversity index across productive rearrangements. TCRdb retrieved this table from immuneACCESS and kept in-frame rearrangements only. Not all clones are present; in checked studies, unresolved V genes account for under half, and no reason is known for the remainder. D and trimming come from the DNA, and the V and J calls and clone size come from that table. The sample profile shows almost 250,000 clones; 75% to 90% of them were found once. The top ten clones comprise 4.1% of the sample.

Concerning this clone: It has no known antigen specificity. Base quality data are lacking; no much larger clone is found one base away.

The chain is encoded by TRBV6-2 or TRBV6-3 joined to TRBJ2-1, with 8 bases in between that match TRBD2. Sequences were obtained from PBMCs or T cells enriched from blood (not recorded which). The receptor comes from a woman in her 30s who had recovered from COVID-19. The DNA is TGTGCCAGCAGCCGGTCCTCGAGCGGGAGTCCCATCAATGAGCAGTTCTTC. Its coded protein is CASSRSSSGSPINEQFF.